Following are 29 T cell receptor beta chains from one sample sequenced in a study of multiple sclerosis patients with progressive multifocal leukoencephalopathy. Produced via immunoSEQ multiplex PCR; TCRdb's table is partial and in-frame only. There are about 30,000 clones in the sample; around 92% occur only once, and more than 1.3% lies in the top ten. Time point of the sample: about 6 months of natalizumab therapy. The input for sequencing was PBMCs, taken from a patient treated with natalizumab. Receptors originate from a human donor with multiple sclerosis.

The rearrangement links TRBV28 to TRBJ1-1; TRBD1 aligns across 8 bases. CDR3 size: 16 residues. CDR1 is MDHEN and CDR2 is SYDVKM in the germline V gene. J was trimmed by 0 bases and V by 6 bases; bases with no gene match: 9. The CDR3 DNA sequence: TGTGCCAGCAGAGTGGGGACAGGAGGAATGAACACTGAAGCTTTCTTT. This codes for CASRVGTGGMNTEAFF.

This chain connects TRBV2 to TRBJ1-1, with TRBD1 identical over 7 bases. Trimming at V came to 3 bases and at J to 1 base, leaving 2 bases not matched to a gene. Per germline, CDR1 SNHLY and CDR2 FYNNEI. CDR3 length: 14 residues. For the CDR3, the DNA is TGTGCCAGCAGTGATACAGGGGAGAACACTGAAGCTTTCTTT. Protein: CASSDTGENTEAFF.

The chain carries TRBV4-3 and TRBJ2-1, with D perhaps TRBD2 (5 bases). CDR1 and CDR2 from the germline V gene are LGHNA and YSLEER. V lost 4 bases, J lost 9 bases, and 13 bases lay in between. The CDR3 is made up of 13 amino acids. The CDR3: CASSPQEGGEQFF. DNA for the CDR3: TGCGCCAGCAGCCCCCAAGAGGGTGGTGAGCAGTTCTTC.

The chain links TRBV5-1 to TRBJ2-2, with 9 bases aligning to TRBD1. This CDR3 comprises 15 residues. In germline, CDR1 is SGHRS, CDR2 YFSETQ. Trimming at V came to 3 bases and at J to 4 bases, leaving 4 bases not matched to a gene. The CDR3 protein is CASSSGQGFTGELFF. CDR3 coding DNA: TGCGCCAGCAGCTCGGGACAGGGTTTCACCGGGGAGCTGTTTTTT.

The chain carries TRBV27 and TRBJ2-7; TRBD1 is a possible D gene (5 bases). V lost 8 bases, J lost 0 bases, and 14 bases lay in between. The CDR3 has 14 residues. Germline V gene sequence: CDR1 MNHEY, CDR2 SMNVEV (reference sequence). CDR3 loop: CASGLGAFSYEQYF. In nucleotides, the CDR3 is TGTGCCAGCGGGTTAGGGGCCTTCTCCTACGAGCAGTACTTC.

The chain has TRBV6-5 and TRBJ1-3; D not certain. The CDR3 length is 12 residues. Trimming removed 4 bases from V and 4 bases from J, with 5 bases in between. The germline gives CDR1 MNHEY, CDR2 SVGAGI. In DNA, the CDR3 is TGTGCCAGCAGTTCCCAGGGAAACACCATATATTTT. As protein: CASSSQGNTIYF.

The CDR3 spells CASSVFAWDSPHPSTEAFF. The CDR3 nucleotides read TGCGCCAGCAGTGTATTCGCTTGGGACAGCCCCCATCCTAGCACTGAAGCTTTCTTT. The J gene is TRBJ1-1, the V gene TRBV10-1; 7 bases line up with TRBD1. The CDR3 covers 19 residues. The germline V gene encodes CDR1 WNHNN and CDR2 SYGVQD (reference sequence). V trimming: 4 bases; J trimming: 4 bases; junction bases outside the gene matches: 21.

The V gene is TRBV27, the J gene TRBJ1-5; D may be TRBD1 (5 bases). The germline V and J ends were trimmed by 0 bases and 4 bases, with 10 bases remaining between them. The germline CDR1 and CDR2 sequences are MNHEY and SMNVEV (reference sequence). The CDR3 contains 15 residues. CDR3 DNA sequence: TGTGCCAGCAGTTTATCGAGGTGGGGGAATCAGCCCCAGCATTTT. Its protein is CASSLSRWGNQPQHF.

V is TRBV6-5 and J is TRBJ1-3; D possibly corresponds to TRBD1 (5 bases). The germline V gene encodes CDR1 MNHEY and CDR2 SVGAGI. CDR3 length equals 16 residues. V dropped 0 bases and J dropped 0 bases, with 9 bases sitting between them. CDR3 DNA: TGTGCCAGCAGTTACTCAGCCCAGGGCTCTGGAAACACCATATATTTT. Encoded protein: CASSYSAQGSGNTIYF.

The CDR3 reads CAWSGTSGRGETQYF. The CDR3 region has the DNA TGTGCCTGGAGTGGAACTAGCGGGAGGGGCGAGACCCAGTACTTC. The J gene is TRBJ2-5, the V gene TRBV30, with 13 nucleotides matching TRBD2. J gave up 5 bases and V 1 base, and 4 bases lay outside the gene matches. CDR1 is GTSNPN, CDR2 SVGIG, per germline (reference sequence). The CDR3 has 15 amino acids.

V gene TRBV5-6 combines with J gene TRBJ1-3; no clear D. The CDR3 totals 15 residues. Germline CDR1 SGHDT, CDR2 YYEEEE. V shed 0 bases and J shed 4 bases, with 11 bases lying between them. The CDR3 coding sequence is TGTGCCAGCAGCTTGGGTTCTGGACCGGGAAACACCATATATTTT. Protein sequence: CASSLGSGPGNTIYF.

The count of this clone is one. The CDR3 DNA follows: TGCGCCAGCAGCTCGAACCCAGCGGGAGGGGGGGAGACCCAGTACTTC. Protein product: CASSSNPAGGGETQYF. The chain carries TRBV5-1 and TRBJ2-5, with 10 bases lining up with TRBD2. The length of the CDR3 is 16 residues. Germline V gene sequence: CDR1 SGHRS, CDR2 YFSETQ. V was clipped by 3 bases and J by 5 bases; unmatched bases: 10.

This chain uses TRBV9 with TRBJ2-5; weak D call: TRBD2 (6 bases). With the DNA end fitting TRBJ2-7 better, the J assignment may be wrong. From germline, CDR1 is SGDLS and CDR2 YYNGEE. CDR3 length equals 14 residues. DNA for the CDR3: TGTGCCAGCAGCGGCCGGGACTTAGACTACGAGCAGTACTTC. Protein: CASSGRDLDYEQYF.

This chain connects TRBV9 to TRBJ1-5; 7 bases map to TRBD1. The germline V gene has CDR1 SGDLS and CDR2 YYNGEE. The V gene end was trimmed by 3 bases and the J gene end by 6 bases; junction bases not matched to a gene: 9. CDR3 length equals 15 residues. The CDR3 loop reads CASSGGGSLGQPQHF. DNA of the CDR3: TGTGCCAGCAGCGGAGGGGGCAGCCTGGGTCAGCCCCAGCATTTT.

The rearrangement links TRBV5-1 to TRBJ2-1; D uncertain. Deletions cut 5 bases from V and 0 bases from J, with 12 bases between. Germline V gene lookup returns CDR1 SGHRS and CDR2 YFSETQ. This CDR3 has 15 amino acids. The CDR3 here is CASSPAVSSYNEQFF. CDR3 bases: TGCGCCAGCAGTCCAGCAGTGAGCTCCTACAATGAGCAGTTCTTC.

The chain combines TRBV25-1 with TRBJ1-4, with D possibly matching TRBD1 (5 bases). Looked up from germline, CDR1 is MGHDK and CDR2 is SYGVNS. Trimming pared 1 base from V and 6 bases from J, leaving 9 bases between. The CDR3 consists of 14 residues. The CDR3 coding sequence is TGTGCCAGCAGTGAATCCAGGGTTTATGAAAAACTGTTTTTT. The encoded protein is CASSESRVYEKLFF.

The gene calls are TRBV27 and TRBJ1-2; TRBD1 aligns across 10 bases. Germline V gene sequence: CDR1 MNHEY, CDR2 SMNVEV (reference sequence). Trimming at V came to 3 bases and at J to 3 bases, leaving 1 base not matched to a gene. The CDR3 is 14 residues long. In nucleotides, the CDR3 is TGTGCCAGCAGTTTGACAGGGGGCGACTATGGCTACACCTTC. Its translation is CASSLTGGDYGYTF.

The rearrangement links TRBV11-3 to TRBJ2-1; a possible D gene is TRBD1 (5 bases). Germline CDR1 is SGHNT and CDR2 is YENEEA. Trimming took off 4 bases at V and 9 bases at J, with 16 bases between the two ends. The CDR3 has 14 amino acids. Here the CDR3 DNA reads TGTGCCAGCAGCTCCCGGCAGGGTACGGGTGAGCAGTTCTTC. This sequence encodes CASSSRQGTGEQFF.

The CDR3 DNA reads as TGTGCCAGCAGCTTGGATATGGGTCAGTGGAACACTGAAGCTTTCTTT. It is translated as CASSLDMGQWNTEAFF. The chain is built from TRBV5-8 and TRBJ1-1; D ambiguous. Germline V gene lookup returns CDR1 SGHTS and CDR2 YDEGEE. V lost 0 bases and J 1 base, leaving 13 bases between the germline ends. The CDR3 totals 16 residues.

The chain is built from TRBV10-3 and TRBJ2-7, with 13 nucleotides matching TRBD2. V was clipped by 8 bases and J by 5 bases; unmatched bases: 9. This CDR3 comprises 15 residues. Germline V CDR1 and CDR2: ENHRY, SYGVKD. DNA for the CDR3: TGTGCCATCGGACCGGGACTAGCGGGAAGACACGAGCAGTACTTC. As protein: CAIGPGLAGRHEQYF.

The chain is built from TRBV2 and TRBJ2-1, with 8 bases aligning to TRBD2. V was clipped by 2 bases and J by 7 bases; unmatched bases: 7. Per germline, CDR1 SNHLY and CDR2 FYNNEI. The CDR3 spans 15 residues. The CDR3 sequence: CASSERSGGANEQFF. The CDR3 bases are TGTGCCAGCAGTGAACGATCGGGAGGGGCGAATGAGCAGTTCTTC.

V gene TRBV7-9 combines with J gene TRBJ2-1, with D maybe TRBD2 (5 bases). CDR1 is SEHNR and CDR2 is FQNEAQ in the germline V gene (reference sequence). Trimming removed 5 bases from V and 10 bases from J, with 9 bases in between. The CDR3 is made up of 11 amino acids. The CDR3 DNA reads TGTGCCAGCAGCGGTAGCGACGAGCAGTTCTTC. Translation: CASSGSDEQFF.

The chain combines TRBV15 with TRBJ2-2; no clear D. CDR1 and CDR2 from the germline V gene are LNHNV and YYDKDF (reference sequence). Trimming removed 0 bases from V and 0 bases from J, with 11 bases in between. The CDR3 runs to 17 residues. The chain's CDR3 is CATSRDLPSANTGELFF. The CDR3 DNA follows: TGTGCCACCAGCAGAGATCTCCCAAGCGCGAACACCGGGGAGCTGTTTTTT.

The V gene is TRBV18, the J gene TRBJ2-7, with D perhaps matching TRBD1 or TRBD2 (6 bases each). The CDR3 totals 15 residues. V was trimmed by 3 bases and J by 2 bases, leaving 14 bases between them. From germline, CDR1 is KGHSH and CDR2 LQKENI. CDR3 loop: CASSPRAGGPYEQYF. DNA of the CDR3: TGTGCCAGCTCACCCCGGGCCGGGGGCCCCTACGAGCAGTACTTC.

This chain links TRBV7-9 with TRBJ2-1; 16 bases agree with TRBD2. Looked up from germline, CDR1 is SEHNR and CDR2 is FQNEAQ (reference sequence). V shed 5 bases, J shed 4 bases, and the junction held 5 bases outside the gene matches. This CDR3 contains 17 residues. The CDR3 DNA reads TGTGCCAGCAGCCCCGGGACTAGCGGGAGGGAATACAATGAGCAGTTCTTC. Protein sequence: CASSPGTSGREYNEQFF.

The chain's CDR3 is CASSVGTGNQPQHF. Here the CDR3 DNA reads TGTGCCAGCAGCGTAGGTACAGGGAATCAGCCCCAGCATTTT. V gene TRBV9 combines with J gene TRBJ1-5; D might be TRBD1 (6 bases). Trimming pared 0 bases from V and 4 bases from J, leaving 8 bases between. CDR3 size: 14 residues. Germline V gene sequence: CDR1 SGDLS, CDR2 YYNGEE.

The CDR3: CASSRTGDNYEQYF. CDR3 nucleotide sequence: TGCGCCAGCAGCCGGACAGGGGATAACTACGAGCAGTACTTC. The chain carries TRBV5-1 and TRBJ2-5; 9 nucleotides agree with TRBD1. The end of the DNA fits TRBJ2-7 better, so the J call may be wrong. Germline V lookup: CDR1 SGHRS, CDR2 YFSETQ. The CDR3 consists of 14 residues.

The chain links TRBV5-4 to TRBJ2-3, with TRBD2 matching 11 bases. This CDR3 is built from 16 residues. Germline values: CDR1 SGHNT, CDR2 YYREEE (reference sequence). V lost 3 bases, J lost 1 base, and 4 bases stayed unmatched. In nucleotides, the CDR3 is TGTGCCAGCAGCTCCTTAGCGGGAGGGCGCACAGATACGCAGTATTTT. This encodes CASSSLAGGRTDTQYF.

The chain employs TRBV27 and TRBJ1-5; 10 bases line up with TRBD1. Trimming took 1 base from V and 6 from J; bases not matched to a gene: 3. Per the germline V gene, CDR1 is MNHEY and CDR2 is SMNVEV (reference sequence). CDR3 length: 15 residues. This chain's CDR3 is CASSLLRDRGQPQHF. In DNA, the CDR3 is TGTGCCAGCAGTTTATTGAGGGACAGGGGTCAGCCCCAGCATTTT.